This T cell receptor beta chain was identified in a study of cytomegalovirus exposure and HLA in healthy donors. PCR used 60 Vbeta primers and 13 Jbeta primers. Repertoires were generated with immunoSEQ multiplex PCR, while TCRdb's copy carries only in-frame clones and drops some. The sample has 50,000 to 65,000 clones; 82% are singletons. The germline V gene has CDR1 SGHDT and CDR2 YYEEEE. This CDR3 is built from 14 residues. The V gene lost 3 bases and the J gene lost 0 bases, with 7 bases spanning the gap. This TCR was sampled from a woman under 30 in good health and CMV-seronegative. The chain uses TRBV5-6 and TRBJ2-1, with D uncertain. The sequenced sample consisted of PBMCs. The CDR3 DNA reads as TGTGCCAGCAGCTCTATGAGCTCCTACAATGAGCAGTTCTTC. Translating it yields CASSSMSSYNEQFF.